These T cell receptor beta chains were read from a single sample in a study of blood T cell repertoires in COVID-19. The assay was immunoSEQ multiplex PCR, and TCRdb's table has in-frame clones only and misses some. Here the sample spans around 150,000 clones, about 80% being singletons. Sequencing used peripheral blood. The receptors were sampled from a man between 65 and 79 years old with acute or convalescent COVID-19. Each CDR3 is given with its conserved first and last residue. Each record gives: clone size, V gene, D gene, J gene, CDR3 DNA, CDR3 protein. The D gene is left open where the match is weak. Expanded clones are given a class, and other clones once, few, many or no size at all.

-	TRBV27	-	TRBJ1-1	TGTGCCAGCAGTTTATCAGGGGGTGGCACTGAAGCTTTCTTT	CASSLSGGGTEAFF
-	TRBV7-2	-	TRBJ1-6	TGTGCCAGCAGCCGTATGCCGGGGGGGGATAATTCACCCCTCCACTTT	CASSRMPGGDNSPLHF
-	TRBV7-9	TRBD1	TRBJ2-7	TGTGCCAGCAGCCTGGACAGGGACGAGCAGTACTTC	CASSLDRDEQYF
-	TRBV19	TRBD2	TRBJ2-5	TGTGCCAGTAGTGGCGGACTAGCGGGGGCGAGGGAGACCCAGTACTTC	CASSGGLAGARETQYF
-	TRBV12-3/TRBV12-4	-	TRBJ1-2	TGTGCCAGCAGTTTAAGTCCCGGGTATGGCTACACCTTC	CASSLSPGYGYTF
-	TRBV30	-	TRBJ1-2	TGTGCCTGGAGTGTGGCCGAGGGCTATGGCTACACCTTC	CAWSVAEGYGYTF
once	TRBV28	TRBD2	TRBJ2-1	TGTGCCAGCAGTCCTCTGGGACTAGCGGGCCCTGGGAATGAGCAGTTCTTC	CASSPLGLAGPGNEQFF
-	TRBV5-1	-	TRBJ2-6	TGCGCCAGCACCCTAGAAGGGGGTACTGGGGCCAACGTCCTGACTTTC	CASTLEGGTGANVLTF
-	TRBV14	-	TRBJ2-7	TGTGCCAGCAGCGTACAGGGATTGGGGTACGAGCAGTACTTC	CASSVQGLGYEQYF
-	TRBV9	-	TRBJ1-1	TGTGCCAGCAGCGTAGCACCAAGGGAGACTGAAGCTTTCTTT	CASSVAPRETEAFF
-	TRBV28	-	TRBJ1-1	TGTGCCAGCAGTTTAGGTCCGGGGGGCGGATTGAACACTGAAGCTTTCTTT	CASSLGPGGGLNTEAFF
-	TRBV9	-	TRBJ1-1	TGTGCCAGCTCGGAAACTATTGGGACTGAAGCTTTCTTT	CASSETIGTEAFF
-	TRBV5-6	-	TRBJ1-5	TGTGCCAGCAGCTTATCAGGAAATCAGCCCCAGCATTTT	CASSLSGNQPQHF
few	TRBV14	TRBD2	TRBJ2-7	TGTGCCAGCAGCCAATCAAGGCTCCCCCGGACTAGCTCCTACGAGCAGTACTTC	CASSQSRLPRTSSYEQYF
once	TRBV2	TRBD1	TRBJ2-7	TGTGCCAGCGGGAGGGGACAGGGTAGAGGCGAGCAGTACTTC	CASGRGQGRGEQYF
-	TRBV18	TRBD1	TRBJ1-2	TGTGCCAGCTCACCGAAGGGGGCGGAGGTCTATGGCTACACCTTC	CASSPKGAEVYGYTF
few	TRBV7-3	TRBD2	TRBJ2-1	TGTGCCAGCAGCTCGCGGGGGGACTCGTACAATGAGCAGTTCTTC	CASSSRGDSYNEQFF
-	TRBV19	-	TRBJ2-7	TGTGCCAGTAGTGACTTAAAGGGTAGAGGGACCTACGAGCAGTACTTC	CASSDLKGRGTYEQYF
-	TRBV12-3/TRBV12-4	-	TRBJ1-2	TGTGCCAGCAGTTTGATGAGAGGGGGCTACACCTTC	CASSLMRGGYTF
-	TRBV3-1/TRBV3-2	-	TRBJ1-6	TGTGCCAGCAGCCAAGATCTGAGCTCCTATAATTCACCCCTCCACTTT	CASSQDLSSYNSPLHF
-	TRBV19	-	TRBJ2-1	TGTGCCAGTAGTATAGCTCGGGACAATAAGAATGAGCAGTTCTTC	CASSIARDNKNEQFF
-	TRBV7-2	TRBD2	TRBJ2-7	TGTGCCAGCAGCCCGACGTCTAGCGGGGAATACGAGCAGTACTTC	CASSPTSSGEYEQYF
-	TRBV19	TRBD2	TRBJ2-5	TGTGCCAGTAGTCAAGGGAGGGCAGGGGAGACCCAGTACTTC	CASSQGRAGETQYF
-	TRBV5-3	-	TRBJ2-5	TGTGCCAGAAGCCCTGACAGTCCCCAAGAGACCCAGTACTTC	CARSPDSPQETQYF
-	TRBV18	-	TRBJ1-6	TGTGCCAGCTCACCCTCCGGACTTGATTCACCCCTCCACTTT	CASSPSGLDSPLHF
-	TRBV2	TRBD2	TRBJ2-1	TGTGCCAGCAGTGATCGTAGCGGGAGAAACAATGAGCAGTTCTTC	CASSDRSGRNNEQFF
-	TRBV9	-	TRBJ2-1	TGTGCCAGCAGCGTAGCCACAAGCGCCGACTACAATGAGCAGTTCTTC	CASSVATSADYNEQFF
-	TRBV5-1	TRBD2	TRBJ2-7	TGCGCCAGCAGCTTGCGTCTCGCTAGCGGGGGGTCCCTCGGCTCCTACGAGCAGTACTTC	CASSLRLASGGSLGSYEQYF
few	TRBV3-1/TRBV3-2	TRBD1	TRBJ2-7	TGTGCCAGCAGCCGGCAAGAAGGGGGGACAGGGACCTACTCCTACGAGCAGTACTTC	CASSRQEGGTGTYSYEQYF
-	TRBV18	-	TRBJ1-6	TGTGCCAGCTCACCGGCTAGGGGCTCGTCACCCCTCCACTTT	CASSPARGSSPLHF
-	TRBV5-8	-	TRBJ1-5	TGTGCCAGCAGCTTGGCCAATAGGAGGGGACAGCCCCAGCATTTT	CASSLANRRGQPQHF
-	TRBV6-5	-	TRBJ2-2	TGTGCCAGCATAAGGAGTTTCGGGGAGCTGTTTTTT	CASIRSFGELFF
-	TRBV5-4	TRBD2	TRBJ2-1	TGTGCCAGCAGCTTGAACCTAGCGGCGGGCAATGAGCAGTTCTTC	CASSLNLAAGNEQFF
-	TRBV6-5	-	TRBJ2-7	TGTGCCAGCATCCTGGGGCCACTCTCCTACGAGCAGTACTTC	CASILGPLSYEQYF
-	TRBV5-4	TRBD2	TRBJ2-3	TGTGCCAGCAGTCGCCCGGTAGCGGGGACAACAGATACGCAGTATTTT	CASSRPVAGTTDTQYF
-	TRBV4-1	-	TRBJ2-7	TGCGCCAGCAGCCATGAAAGCACCGGGACACCCCCCCCCGGCTCCTACGAGCAGTACTTC	CASSHESTGTPPPGSYEQYF
-	TRBV6-1	TRBD2	TRBJ2-3	TGTGCCAGCAGTGAAGTAGCGGGGATCACAGATACGCAGTATTTT	CASSEVAGITDTQYF
-	TRBV5-4	-	TRBJ2-6	TGTGCCAGCAGCCCGGCGGGGTCTGGGGCCAACGTCCTGACTTTC	CASSPAGSGANVLTF
-	TRBV12-5	TRBD1	TRBJ1-5	TGTGCTAGTGGTTTGGTAGCTGACAGGGGGGTCCCTTATCCTTATAGCAATCAGCCCCAGCATTTT	CASGLVADRGVPYPYSNQPQHF
-	TRBV28	-	TRBJ1-3	TGTGCCAGCAGAATCCCGGGGAGTTACGGAAACACCATATATTTT	CASRIPGSYGNTIYF
-	TRBV6-5	-	TRBJ2-7	TGTGCCAGCAGGGGGGACTTAGGGTCCTACGAGCAGTACTTC	CASRGDLGSYEQYF
-	TRBV18	TRBD1	TRBJ1-1	TGTGCCAGCTCACCCAATTCCTGGACAGGGAGAGGGAACACTGAAGCTTTCTTT	CASSPNSWTGRGNTEAFF
few	TRBV30	-	TRBJ2-5	TGTGCCTGGAGTTGGAGCGGCGAAGAGACCCAGTACTTC	CAWSWSGEETQYF
few	TRBV2	-	TRBJ1-6	TGTGCCAGCGCGTGGGAGAGTACTGTGGGGTCACCCCTCCACTTT	CASAWESTVGSPLHF
-	TRBV4-1	-	TRBJ1-4	TGCGCCAGCAGCCAAGATAACAGGGTTTTGGGAAAACTGTTTTTT	CASSQDNRVLGKLFF
-	TRBV24-1	TRBD2	TRBJ2-5	TGTGCCAGAGGACCCGGGGGGGAAGAGACCCAGTACTTC	CARGPGGEETQYF
-	TRBV27	-	TRBJ2-7	TGTGCCAGCAGTTTACTGGCGGGCGGGTTTGTTTTATTC	CASSLLAGGFVLF
-	TRBV28	TRBD2	TRBJ2-1	TGTGCCAGCAGTTTACCGCGGGGCCTAGCGGGAGAAGGTGAGCAGTTCTTC	CASSLPRGLAGEGEQFF
-	TRBV11-3	TRBD2	TRBJ2-1	TGTGCCAGCAGCTTAGGCCTGGGGGTGGCTAGCGGGAGTAATGAGCAGTTCTTC	CASSLGLGVASGSNEQFF
-	TRBV5-1	-	TRBJ2-2	TGCGCCAGCAGCGGCAGGGGACCTACCGGGGAGCTGTTTTTT	CASSGRGPTGELFF
-	TRBV19	-	TRBJ2-3	TGTGCCAGTAGTATGCTCGGCGGCGGGATCACAGATACGCAGTATTTT	CASSMLGGGITDTQYF
-	TRBV11-2	-	TRBJ1-5	TGTGCCAGCAGCTTGAGCAGCAATCAGCCCCAGCATTTT	CASSLSSNQPQHF
-	TRBV6-6	TRBD1	TRBJ1-1	TGTGCCAGCAGGAGGACAGGCCTGAACACTGAAGCTTTCTTT	CASRRTGLNTEAFF